This TCR beta chain is from a study (dated by TCRdb to about 2016). The library was prepared using RT-PCR. Sequencer: Illumina MiSeq. The raw public reads went through TCRdb reprocessing: fastp at Q25, MiXCR clone calling, in-frame beta chains kept. Entries are consolidated by CDR3 protein sequence, retaining the most common genes and DNA. The sample includes approximately 720,000 distinct CDR3 sequences, with approximately 15% observed a single time. 3.6% of the sample belongs to the ten largest clones. In the germline V gene (reference sequence), CDR1 corresponds to LGHDT and CDR2 to YNNKEL. The CDR3 numbers 13 residues from cysteine through phenylalanine. Of the read, only the CDR3 DNA is kept; its 39 bases are in frame from base 1. Deletion took 4 bases off V and 4 bases off J, with a span of 5 bases between the germline ends. For this clonotype: The specificity of this receptor is unknown. There are no base qualities to consult, and no much larger clone falls within one base.

This receptor chain uses TRBV3-1 and TRBJ2-6, with the D segment identity uncertain. Sequenced material: memory CD4+ T cells from blood. The source is a female donor in good health, serving as a healthy control. The CDR3 region has the sequence CASSPTGANVLTF. The DNA reads as follows: TGTGCCAGCAGCCCTACAGGGGCCAACGTCCTGACTTTC.